These T cell receptor beta chains were read from a single sample in a study of T cells in Graves' hyperthyroidism and ophthalmopathy. TCRdb fed the multiplex PCR reads into MiXCR, producing one record per CDR3 protein. There are 600,000 or so distinct CDR3 sequences in the sample; around 42% occur only once, and 8.2% lies in the top ten. Sequencing input: peripheral blood or thyroid tissue (not recorded which). The receptor set was obtained from a woman between 18 and 29 years old with Graves' hyperthyroidism. Each CDR3 is given with its conserved first and last residue. The D gene is left open where the match is weak. Clone size is not always given. Where it is, it says once, few, many or a class for expanded clones.

J | D | V | size | DNA | CDR3
TRBJ1-5 | TRBD1 | TRBV12-5 | . | TGTGCCAACAGCAAAGAGACGGACAGGGCCCCCCAGCCCCAGCATTTT | CANSKETDRAPQPQHF
TRBJ2-2 | TRBD2 | TRBV2 | . | TGTGCCAGCAGTGCCGGTCTAGGAGCGGGAGGAACCGGGGAGCTGTTTTTT | CASSAGLGAGGTGELFF
TRBJ2-5 | . | TRBV9 | many | TGTGCCAGCAGCTCACATCCGGCGGGCCGACAAGAGACCCAGTACTTC | CASSSHPAGRQETQYF
TRBJ1-2 | . | TRBV20-1 | few | TGCAGTACTCCCACCGGGTACGGGGCCAACTATGGCTACACCTTC | CSTPTGYGANYGYTF
TRBJ2-2 | . | TRBV10-1 | . | TGCGCCAGCAGTGCAATTAGGAACACCGGGGAGCTGTTTTTT | CASSAIRNTGELFF
TRBJ2-7 | TRBD1 | TRBV15 | . | TGTGCCACCAGCAGAGAAAGGGGGCGGCGGCAGTACTTC | CATSRERGRRQYF
TRBJ1-1 | TRBD1 | TRBV7-2 | . | TGTGCCAGCAGCGTAGGGGGACAGGGGGCTGGGACTGAAGCTTTCTTT | CASSVGGQGAGTEAFF
TRBJ1-2 | . | TRBV20-1 | . | TGCAGTGCTAGTCCCCCGGGGGTCTACACCTTC | CSASPPGVYTF
TRBJ2-7 | . | TRBV7-3 | . | TGTGCCAGCAGCAAACCGGGGGTTATCCACGAGCAGTACTTC | CASSKPGVIHEQYF
TRBJ2-7 | . | TRBV4-3 | few | TGCGCCAGCAGCCCCACTACTACCGTAAACCCCTACGAGCAGTACTTC | CASSPTTTVNPYEQYF
TRBJ1-2 | TRBD1 | TRBV16 | . | TGTGCCAGCAGCCAATCGACCGGGACAGGGTTGGGATACTATGGCTACACCTTC | CASSQSTGTGLGYYGYTF
TRBJ2-5 | . | TRBV29-1 | many | TGCAGCGTAGAGGTCGGGGGAGAGACCCAGTACTTC | CSVEVGGETQYF
TRBJ2-5 | . | TRBV2 | many | TGTGCCAGCAAAAACAGGTCACAAGAGACCCAGTACTTC | CASKNRSQETQYF
TRBJ2-3 | . | TRBV20-1 | . | TGCAGTGCTAGAAGGGGAACTAGCACAGATACGCAGTATTTT | CSARRGTSTDTQYF
TRBJ1-1 | . | TRBV11-2 | . | TGTGCCAGCAGCTCCACGATTAACACTGAAGCTTTCTTT | CASSSTINTEAFF
TRBJ1-2 | TRBD1 | TRBV25-1 | . | TGTGCCAGCAGTTGGGACAGCACCTATAACTATGGCTACACCTTC | CASSWDSTYNYGYTF
TRBJ1-3 | . | TRBV10-3 | . | TGTGCCATCAGTGCGTCTGGCGGCTACTCTGGAAACACCATATATTTT | CAISASGGYSGNTIYF
TRBJ2-7 | TRBD2 | TRBV7-6 | . | TGTGCCGACAGACTAGCGGGAACCTACGAGCAGTACTTC | CADRLAGTYEQYF
TRBJ2-7 | . | TRBV9 | few | TGTGCCAGCAGTTACGAGTCGGCGACTACCTACGAGCAGTACTTC | CASSYESATTYEQYF
TRBJ2-7 | . | TRBV19 | few | TGTGCCAGTAGTGGGGGGACCCCCTTGGGCGAGCAGTACTTC | CASSGGTPLGEQYF
TRBJ1-4 | . | TRBV6-1 | few | TGTGCCAGCAAGGCGGCAACTAATGAAAAACTGTTTTTT | CASKAATNEKLFF
TRBJ2-5 | . | TRBV24-1 | . | TGTGCCACCAGTGACCCGGGGATTCAAGAGACCCAGTACTTC | CATSDPGIQETQYF
TRBJ2-5 | TRBD2 | TRBV7-2 | few | TGTGCCAGCAGCACCAGACTAGCGGGAGTCGGCGAGACCCAGTACTTC | CASSTRLAGVGETQYF
TRBJ1-2 | . | TRBV5-4 | . | TGTGCCAGCAGACTAAGGGGACGCGTTAACAGCTACACCTTC | CASRLRGRVNSYTF
TRBJ1-5 | TRBD1 | TRBV29-1 | once | TGCAGCCCCAACGACAGGGTAGGGCAGCCCCAGCATTTT | CSPNDRVGQPQHF
TRBJ1-4 | . | TRBV12-3/TRBV12-4 | few | TGTGCCAGCAGTTTAGTTACGGACCTAAATGAAAAACTGTTTTTT | CASSLVTDLNEKLFF
TRBJ2-7 | TRBD2 | TRBV7-6 | . | TGTGCCAGCTCAGCTAGCGGGAGAAGCGGGGAGCAGTACTTC | CASSASGRSGEQYF
TRBJ2-2 | TRBD1 | TRBV24-1 | . | TGTGCCACCAGTGACTACGACAGGGTCGGCACCGGGGAGCTGTTTTTT | CATSDYDRVGTGELFF
TRBJ1-2 | . | TRBV25-1 | few | TGTGCCAGCAGTGTCTCGCGAAGCTCCAACTATGGCTACACCTTC | CASSVSRSSNYGYTF
TRBJ2-3 | TRBD1 | TRBV29-1 | . | TGCAGCGTTGAAGGACAGGGTTTAGATACGCAGTATTTT | CSVEGQGLDTQYF
TRBJ1-1 | . | TRBV2 | many | TGTGCCAGCAGTGAAGGAGGGGAGACTGAAGCTTTCTTT | CASSEGGETEAFF
TRBJ1-1 | . | TRBV7-9 | . | TGTGCCAGCAGCTTGGAGCAGACGAACACTGAAGCTTTCTTT | CASSLEQTNTEAFF
TRBJ2-7 | . | TRBV19 | . | TGTGCCACCAGAACCCGGGTCCAATTCTACGAGCAGTACTTC | CATRTRVQFYEQYF
TRBJ1-4 | . | TRBV24-1 | many | TGTGCCACCAGTGACGCGGACCGGGGGGAAAAACTGTTTTTT | CATSDADRGEKLFF
TRBJ1-4 | . | TRBV7-3 | . | TGTGCCAGCAGCTCATCCGGGGGTGAAAAACTGTTTTTT | CASSSSGGEKLFF
TRBJ1-5 | . | TRBV7-9 | many | TGTGCCAGCAGCTTAAATGGAGCCAATCAGCCCCAGCATTTT | CASSLNGANQPQHF
TRBJ1-1 | TRBD1 | TRBV10-2 | . | TGCGCCAGCTCGCATAGGGGACAGGGATACACTGAAGCTTTCTTT | CASSHRGQGYTEAFF
TRBJ1-1 | . | TRBV7-9 | few | TGTGCCAGCAGCTTATTATTGTCGGGACCTCAGAACACTGAAGCTTTCTTT | CASSLLLSGPQNTEAFF
TRBJ2-7 | . | TRBV29-1 | . | TGCAGCCAAAGGTCGGGGTGGCGCCACGAGCAGTACTTC | CSQRSGWRHEQYF
TRBJ1-5 | TRBD1 | TRBV2 | . | TGTGCCAGCAGTAACAAAAACAGGGGATACAATCAGCCCCAGCATTTT | CASSNKNRGYNQPQHF
TRBJ2-5 | TRBD2 | TRBV10-3 | . | TGTGCCAGCAGTTTCAGCGGGAGTGTCCAAGAGACCCAGTACTTC | CASSFSGSVQETQYF
TRBJ1-2 | . | TRBV7-3 | few | TGTGCCAGCAGCTCGGAACCGGGAAATACCTATGGCTACACCTTC | CASSSEPGNTYGYTF
TRBJ2-7 | TRBD2 | TRBV7-2 | few | TGTGCCAGCAGTTGGACTAGCGGGAACTCCTACGAGCAGTACTTC | CASSWTSGNSYEQYF
TRBJ1-2 | . | TRBV7-9 | . | TGTGCCATTAACCCAGGAGGGGCCTATGGCTACACCTTC | CAINPGGAYGYTF
TRBJ2-5 | . | TRBV19 | . | TGTGCCAGTAGTGCCCGGAGGCGAGAGACCCAGTACTTC | CASSARRRETQYF
TRBJ2-7 | TRBD1 | TRBV24-1 | few | TGTGCCACCAGTGATTTTACAGGGGGAGACGAGCAGTACTTC | CATSDFTGGDEQYF
TRBJ2-5 | . | TRBV7-2 | . | TGTGCCAGCAGCTTAGGTGGTCCCAGCTATCCGACCCAGTACTTC | CASSLGGPSYPTQYF
TRBJ1-5 | . | TRBV7-2 | once | TGTGCCGACAGCCAGTATAGCAATCAGCCCCAGCATTTT | CADSQYSNQPQHF
TRBJ1-2 | . | TRBV24-1 | . | TGTGCCACCAGTGATTGGAGAGGGGAAAGGTACACCTTC | CATSDWRGERYTF
TRBJ1-6 | TRBD1 | TRBV9 | . | TGTGCCAGCAGCGACAGGGGCTATAATTCACCCCTCCACTTT | CASSDRGYNSPLHF
TRBJ1-5 | TRBD1 | TRBV7-9 | many | TGTGCCAGCAGCTTAACAGGGGACACTAATCAGCCCCAGCATTTT | CASSLTGDTNQPQHF